The T cell receptor beta chain under discussion was sequenced for a study of blood T cells in healthy people across ages. Through a sample-barcoded 5' primer and a J-beta primer mix, a second PCR was run for roughly 6 to 12 cycles. TCRdb re-called the 5' RACE reads with MiXCR, one entry per CDR3 protein. The table records approximately 1.5 million distinct CDR3 sequences, roughly a third of them present only once. The germline gives CDR1 WSHSY, CDR2 SAAADI. The CDR3 has 14 amino acids. This clonotype was counted only a few times. The antigen remains unidentified. Study observations and caveats: Possibly confounding the expanded clonotype changes was the fact that donor CMV status was unknown. There was a strong correlation between TCR beta diversity and naive T cell percentage.

Sequencing used blood. This receptor was obtained from a woman aged 25 to 39 in good health. The chain couples TRBV10-2 to TRBJ2-5; either TRBD1 or TRBD2 may fit D (5 bases each). TRBJ2-7 explains the end of the DNA better; the J call may be wrong. This chain's CDR3 is CASTRLARGDEQYF. The CDR3, as DNA: TGCGCCAGCACCCGACTGGCCCGGGGCGACGAGCAGTACTTC.